This T cell receptor (beta chain) was captured in a study of cytomegalovirus exposure and HLA in healthy donors. Whole-study context: Of a few hundred genotyped donors, 80% to 85% grouped in the Caucasian-associated ancestry cluster. Study-wide results and limits: According to an earlier analysis, most TCR beta V segments yielded productive rearrangements about 90% or about 30% of the time. In most subjects, TCR beta sequences reportedly gave accurate predictions of HLA-A and HLA-B alleles.

In the PCR, 60 Vbeta and 13 Jbeta primers were used. The repertoire was sequenced with immunoSEQ multiplex PCR; TCRdb's copy has only in-frame clones and lacks some. The sample has a few hundred thousand clones; 82% are singletons. V lost 0 bases and J lost 3; bases outside the gene matches: 3. The V gene's germline CDR1 is LGHNA and CDR2 YSLEER. The CDR3 is made up of 16 amino acids. This clone was seen only a few times. Its antigen is unknown. The sample taken for sequencing was PBMCs. This sequence joins TRBV4-3 and TRBJ2-3, with TRBD2 matching over 10 bases. The clonotype originates from a woman aged 40 to 55 in good health and CMV-seronegative. CDR3 in amino acids: CASSQDSGGGTDTQYF. The CDR3 coding sequence is TGCGCCAGCAGCCAAGACAGCGGGGGGGGGACAGATACGCAGTATTTT.